One sample yielded the 9 T cell receptor beta chains listed below, sequenced in a study of blood T cell repertoires in COVID-19. Assay: immunoSEQ multiplex PCR; the TCRdb copy retains only in-frame clones and omits some. Here the sample spans fewer than 350,000 clones, about 86% being singletons. Sequenced sample: peripheral blood. Receptor source: a woman younger than 45 with COVID-19, enrolled during active disease.

This chain uses TRBV3-1 (or the pseudogene TRBV3-2) with TRBJ2-3, with D unresolved. Germline V lookup: CDR1 LGHDT, CDR2 YNNKEL (reference sequence). This CDR3 has 14 amino acids. V lost 3 bases and J lost 5, with 12 bases in between. In nucleotides, the CDR3 is TGTGCCAGCAGCCATCCCGTACCCGGAGATACGCAGTATTTT. Translated: CASSHPVPGDTQYF.

The rearrangement joins TRBV27 to TRBJ2-7; 7 positions match TRBD2. Trimming removed 3 bases from V and 2 bases from J; junction bases left unmatched: 7. Germline lookup yields CDR1 MNHEY and CDR2 SMNVEV (reference sequence). This CDR3 is built from 15 residues. For the CDR3, the DNA is TGTGCCAGCAGTTTCGGCGCGGGGGTAGCCTACGAGCAGTACTTC. Translation: CASSFGAGVAYEQYF.

The J gene is TRBJ2-6, the V gene TRBV5-1; no reliable D call. The CDR3 length is 15 residues. Germline values: CDR1 SGHRS, CDR2 YFSETQ. V lost 1 base to trimming and J lost 4 bases, with 9 bases between them. CDR3: CASSLSPPGANVLTF. CDR3 DNA sequence: TGCGCCAGCAGCTTGAGCCCCCCCGGGGCCAACGTCCTGACTTTC.

The sample holds a few counts of this clone. This chain connects TRBV2 to TRBJ2-1, with 9 bases aligning to TRBD2. Looked up from germline, CDR1 is SNHLY and CDR2 is FYNNEI. This CDR3 is 15 amino acids long. V lost 4 bases and J lost 4; bases outside the gene matches: 5. Written as DNA, the CDR3 is TGTGCCAGCAGTGTCGTAGCGGGGGAGTACAATGAGCAGTTCTTC. The encoded protein is CASSVVAGEYNEQFF.

J is TRBJ2-7 and V is TRBV6-5; 11 nucleotides match TRBD1. Germline CDR1 MNHEY, CDR2 SVGAGI. The CDR3 covers 15 residues. Trimming removed 0 bases from V and 6 bases from J; junction bases left unmatched: 4. The chain's CDR3 is CASSYSGDRGSEQYF. In DNA form, the CDR3 reads TGTGCCAGCAGTTACTCGGGGGACAGGGGGTCCGAGCAGTACTTC.

J is TRBJ2-7 and V is TRBV7-9; TRBD1 agrees at 8 bases. The CDR3 covers 17 residues. The J segment lost 2 bases and the V segment lost 2 bases, leaving 11 bases of the junction unmatched. Looked up from germline, CDR1 is SEHNR and CDR2 is FQNEAQ (reference sequence). The CDR3 sequence is CASSLQVRRDRTYEQYF. The CDR3 DNA reads TGTGCCAGCAGCTTACAAGTAAGGCGGGACAGGACCTACGAGCAGTACTTC. The variable domain in full, with the rest retrieved from reference TRBV7-9 and TRBJ2-7, is DTGVSQNPRHKITKRGQNVTFRCDPISEHNRLYWYRQTLGQGPEFLTYFQNEAQLEKSRLLSDRFSAERPKGSFSTLEIQRTEQGDSAMYLCASSLQVRRDRTYEQYFGPGTRLTVT.

The chain is built from TRBV7-9 and TRBJ2-1; 13 bases match TRBD2. Trimming cost V 1 base and J 10 bases; bases outside gene matches: 1. Germline CDR1 reads SEHNR; CDR2 reads FQNEAQ (reference sequence). The CDR3 consists of 14 residues. CDR3 bases: TGTGCCAGCAGCTTAGGGGGACTAGCGGGAGAGCAGTTCTTC. Protein sequence: CASSLGGLAGEQFF.

V and J are TRBV7-9 and TRBJ2-3, with 9 bases matching TRBD2. Losses at the gene ends were 1 base for V and 3 bases for J; bases not matched to a gene: 5. Germline CDR1 reads SEHNR; CDR2 reads FQNEAQ (reference sequence). The CDR3 spans 16 residues. In DNA form, the CDR3 reads TGTGCCAGCAGCTTAGAGGCTAGCGGGGTTACAGATACGCAGTATTTT. It codes for CASSLEASGVTDTQYF.

Only one count was recorded for this clone. The rearrangement joins TRBV29-1 to TRBJ2-1; D perhaps matches TRBD2 (6 bases). V shed 3 bases and J shed 4 bases, with 10 bases lying between them. The CDR3 loop spans 13 amino acids. From germline, CDR1 is SQVTM and CDR2 ANQGSEA. The CDR3 DNA sequence: TGCAGCGTTGATTCGGGACTTTACAATGAGCAGTTCTTC. Its translation: CSVDSGLYNEQFF.